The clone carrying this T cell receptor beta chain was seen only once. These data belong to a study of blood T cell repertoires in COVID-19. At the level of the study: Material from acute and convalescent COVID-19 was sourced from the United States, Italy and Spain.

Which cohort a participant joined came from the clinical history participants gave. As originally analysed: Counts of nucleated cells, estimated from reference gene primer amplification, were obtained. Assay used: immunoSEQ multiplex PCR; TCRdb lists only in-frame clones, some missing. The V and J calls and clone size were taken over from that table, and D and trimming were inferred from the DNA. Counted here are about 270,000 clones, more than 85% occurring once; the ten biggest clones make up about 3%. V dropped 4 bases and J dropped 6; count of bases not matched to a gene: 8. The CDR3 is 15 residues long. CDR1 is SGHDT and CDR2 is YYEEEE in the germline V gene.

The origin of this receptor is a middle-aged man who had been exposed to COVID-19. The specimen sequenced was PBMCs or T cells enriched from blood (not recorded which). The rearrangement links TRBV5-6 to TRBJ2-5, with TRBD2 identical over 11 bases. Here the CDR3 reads CASSLYTSGSKTQYF. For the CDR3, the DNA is TGTGCCAGCAGCCTCTACACTAGCGGGAGTAAGACCCAGTACTTC.